This T cell receptor (beta chain) stems from a study of cytomegalovirus exposure and HLA in healthy donors (dated by TCRdb to about 2017). Study-level background: In an earlier analysis of some 610 of the donors, about 260 Gb of sequence data and 95 million to 130 million unique TCR beta sequences from about 190 million T cells were reported. HLA typing included class I and class II loci at four-digit resolution. In addition to the first cohort of approximately 650 subjects, a separate validation cohort of 120 different subjects was used. A later analysis re-analyzed previously published TCR beta repertoires from approximately 700 donors and added high-resolution HLA genotyping to study TCR occurrence patterns. Four to six DR-DQ haplotypes were handled as single units for association and clustering because linkage in the cohort was strong. On average, roughly 200,000 unique TCR beta nucleotide sequences were sequenced per donor among roughly 430 genotyped donors of the cohort, with 15% to 20% of those sequences being non-productive. Typing coverage differed by locus: A, B, C, DRB1 and DQB1 were typed in about 620-640 donors, DQA1 in about 500, DPA1 in approximately 610, and DPB1 in roughly 470. To decide whether each TCR beta V gene segment behaved as functional or pseudogenic, an earlier analysis of approximately 590 of the donors relied on high-throughput TCR beta sequencing. The later analysis used no new phenotypic data to find candidate immune exposures, relying instead on TCR beta sequences and their occurrence across donors. An early release covering around 630 HLA-typed donors comprised about 300 gigabases of sequencing data and some 79 million unique TCR sequences. In a later genetic analysis, genome-wide SNP genotypes for about 55% of the roughly 670 donors were used, and that subset was treated as a discovery cohort. Among the roughly 400 genotyped donors, around 81% belonged to the genetic ancestry cluster associated with self-reported Caucasian donors. High-throughput TCR immunosequencing, statistical association of individual TCRs with disease status, and machine learning were combined to predict cytomegalovirus infection status. Donor age, sex, ethnicity and CMV serostatus were compiled alongside the repertoire data. The study used immunosequencing to profile the T cell repertoires of approximately 630 subjects and linked those repertoires to cytomegalovirus serostatus. Every discovery cohort repertoire had been produced on one sequencing platform. The study aimed to test whether signatures of past pathogen exposure could be identified by cataloging public T cell receptors. On the study overall, not on this receptor specifically: Compared with equally common non-associated chains, HLA-associated TCR beta chains in a later analysis were more clonally expanded and had lower generation probabilities. Strong co-occurrence of HLA alleles, especially DR and DQ, made assigning TCR associations to individual alleles difficult. Some IMGT-functional V segments, including TRBV6-2 and TRBV6-3, could not be distinguished by the 87-base-pair reads and were therefore excluded. Most TCR sequences were seen in very few donors, while some public TCRs were found in many individuals. Linkage disequilibrium might explain the correlated functional status among segregating V segments, but an unknown experimental factor could not be ruled out. The classifier was reported to diagnose cytomegalovirus status with high specificity and sensitivity in both the original and validation cohorts. Sequencing depth was assumed to be roughly uniform across donors in the presence/absence analyses, though that assumption may not hold. A total of 150 or so TCR beta chains were listed by the study as associated with cytomegalovirus. Broadly in line with IMGT annotations, most TCR beta V segments showed up in productive rearrangements about 87% or about 30% of the time in an earlier analysis of around 550 of the donors. A few of the identified cytomegalovirus-associated TCR beta chains were confirmed in vitro to be specific for cytomegalovirus antigens. In a later analysis, most CMV-associated TCR beta chains were found to appear HLA-restricted, with HLA associations seemingly driven largely by CMV exposure. A cluster of highly shared sequence variants was judged likely to represent a technical artifact of the sequencing pipeline. Because some donors lacked HLA typing at each locus, the association tests relied only on the typed subset. A later analysis found that TCR association rates varied across HLA loci, with DRB1 alleles showing the most associated TCRs and HLA-C alleles the fewest. Only TCR beta chains were sequenced in this cohort, and the absence of alpha or paired-chain data limited detectable features. According to a later genetic analysis, donors in an Asian-associated ancestry cluster had fewer N-insertions in productive TCRs than the roughly 670-donor mean. About 17 rarely observed V segments, including chromosome 9 orphons, were excluded from the earlier analysis of several hundred of the donors because counts were too low. Specific HLA alleles were associated with 18,000 or so TCR beta sequences at a false discovery rate of 0.05 in a later analysis. In a later genetic analysis, a missense DCLRE1C variant was associated with V-gene and J-gene trimming of TCR beta chains, and the association was replicated in an independent cohort. A further reported finding was that TCR beta sequences accurately predicted the HLA-A and HLA-B alleles for most subjects in the first cohort. It was suggested by the authors that the approach could potentially be generalized to other disease states and immunological phenotypes. The only immune exposure information available for the cohort was CMV serostatus. Several of the top co-occurrence clusters appeared to be linked to parvovirus B19, influenza, CMV and Epstein-Barr virus, according to a later analysis.

In total, 630 or so healthy bone marrow donors made up the cohort. At the time of sampling, all cohort members were nominally healthy, though unrecorded immune exposures were likely present. The donor was CMV seropositive and was included in the group of 270 or so seropositive cohort members. Every donor gave a peripheral blood sample, and the peripheral blood mononuclear cells from that sample were used for TCR beta sequencing. Genomic DNA was extracted from the blood cell samples with the Qiagen DNeasy Blood Extraction Kit. A remark on this clone: Its antigen target is currently unknown. No much larger clonotype is one base removed from it; base qualities were not supplied.

The protocol used for the library was the immunoSEQ multiplex PCR assay. For the multiplex PCR, a mixture combining 60 forward primers for TCR Vbeta segments and 13 reverse primers for TCR Jbeta segments was used. A multiplex PCR assay on genomic DNA amplified the CDR3 region of rearranged TCR beta genes. On the Illumina HiSeq System, the amplified TCR beta libraries were sequenced as 87-base-pair reads. In the authors' own workflow: A later analysis counted some 80 million unique TCR beta chains across the roughly 700 repertoires, and some 11 million of these chains were shared by at least two donors. To remove PCR and sequencing errors, raw reads were error-corrected and collapsed into unique sequences using a nearest-neighbor algorithm that merged closely related sequences. To assign V, D and J gene segments, CDR3 sequences were aligned to IMGT reference sequences. For a sequence to be retained, a match of at least six nucleotides was required to both a V gene segment and a J gene segment. Rearrangements were classified as productive when the CDR3 lacked stop codons and remained in frame with V and J, and all other rearrangements were classified as non-productive. CDR3 was defined according to IMGT convention as the region running from the second conserved V-encoded cysteine to the conserved J-encoded phenylalanine. The earlier analysis of 550 to 650 of the donors excluded any sequence lacking an unambiguous match to a single V gene segment. An earlier analysis of fewer than 650 of the donors classified V segments as functional when productive rearrangements were above 56.7% and as segregating when the standard deviation between donors was above 5%. To diagnose cytomegalovirus status from the catalog of TCR beta chain sequences, a statistical classification framework was built. V and J gene assignment, in a later analysis, came from comparing TCR nucleotide sequences with IMGT/GENE-DB human TR gene sequences. The TCRdist pipeline was used in a later analysis to assign CDR3 sequences and most-parsimonious VDJ recombination scenarios. In a later analysis, each TCR beta chain was defined by its CDR3 amino acid sequence together with its V-gene family, and reads without a unique V-gene family were excluded. A later analysis removed 592 highly shared, low-generation-probability nucleotide sequences to deal with suspected cross-contamination and a sequencing artifact. For each public chain, a later analysis derived a clonal expansion index from normalized ranks of inferred template counts within each repertoire. In a later analysis, generation probabilities were computed using a VDJ recombination model fitted to out-of-frame rearrangements, and the results were checked against IGoR. In a later analysis, hypergeometric tests were used to score TCR-TCR, TCR-HLA and TCR-CMV co-occurrence, with a repertoire-size bias correction applied to TCR pairs. To estimate false discovery rates, a later analysis permuted the HLA or CMV assignments 20 times. In a later analysis, co-occurring TCRs were grouped with DBSCAN, and TCRdist sequence similarity was added when clustering was performed within HLA-allele-positive subsets. For co-occurrence clustering, repertoires with fewer than 30,000 or more than 120,000 public chains were excluded, along with about five repertoires with anomalous nucleotide sharing. Drawn from immuneACCESS, this table holds only the in-frame rearrangements with V and J called that TCRdb kept. Clones are partly lost; checked studies trace under half to an unresolved V gene and leave the rest unexplained. V, J and clone size are those of that table, while D and trimming were read from the DNA. The sample has 130,000 to 150,000 clones on record, almost 85% of them singletons. The top ten clones comprise approximately 5.7% of the sample.

From a lookup of the germline V gene (reference sequence), CDR1 and CDR2 are LNHDA and SQIVND. Relative to germline, V is missing 4 bases and J is missing 1 base, with 9 bases of the junction outside any gene match. The CDR3 goes from the cysteine to the phenylalanine over 16 residues. Left in the record is the CDR3 DNA by itself, 48 bases read in frame from the first base. The chain is made from TRBV19 and TRBJ2-7, with 8 bases in between that match TRBD2. The sequencing input was PBMCs. The receptor was derived from a man aged 25 to 40 in good health and CMV-seropositive. The CDR3 protein: CASSTSPGGKSYEQYF. The DNA sequence is as follows: TGTGCCAGTAGTACATCCCCGGGAGGGAAGTCCTACGAGCAGTACTTC. Where the CDR3 stops, the reference TRBV19 and TRBJ2-7 genes take over; the full variable domain is DGGITQSPKYLFRKEGQNVTLSCEQNLNHDAMYWYRQDPGQGLRLIYYSQIVNDFQKGDIAEGYSVSREKKESFPLTVTSAQKNPTAFYLCASSTSPGGKSYEQYFGPGTRLTVT.